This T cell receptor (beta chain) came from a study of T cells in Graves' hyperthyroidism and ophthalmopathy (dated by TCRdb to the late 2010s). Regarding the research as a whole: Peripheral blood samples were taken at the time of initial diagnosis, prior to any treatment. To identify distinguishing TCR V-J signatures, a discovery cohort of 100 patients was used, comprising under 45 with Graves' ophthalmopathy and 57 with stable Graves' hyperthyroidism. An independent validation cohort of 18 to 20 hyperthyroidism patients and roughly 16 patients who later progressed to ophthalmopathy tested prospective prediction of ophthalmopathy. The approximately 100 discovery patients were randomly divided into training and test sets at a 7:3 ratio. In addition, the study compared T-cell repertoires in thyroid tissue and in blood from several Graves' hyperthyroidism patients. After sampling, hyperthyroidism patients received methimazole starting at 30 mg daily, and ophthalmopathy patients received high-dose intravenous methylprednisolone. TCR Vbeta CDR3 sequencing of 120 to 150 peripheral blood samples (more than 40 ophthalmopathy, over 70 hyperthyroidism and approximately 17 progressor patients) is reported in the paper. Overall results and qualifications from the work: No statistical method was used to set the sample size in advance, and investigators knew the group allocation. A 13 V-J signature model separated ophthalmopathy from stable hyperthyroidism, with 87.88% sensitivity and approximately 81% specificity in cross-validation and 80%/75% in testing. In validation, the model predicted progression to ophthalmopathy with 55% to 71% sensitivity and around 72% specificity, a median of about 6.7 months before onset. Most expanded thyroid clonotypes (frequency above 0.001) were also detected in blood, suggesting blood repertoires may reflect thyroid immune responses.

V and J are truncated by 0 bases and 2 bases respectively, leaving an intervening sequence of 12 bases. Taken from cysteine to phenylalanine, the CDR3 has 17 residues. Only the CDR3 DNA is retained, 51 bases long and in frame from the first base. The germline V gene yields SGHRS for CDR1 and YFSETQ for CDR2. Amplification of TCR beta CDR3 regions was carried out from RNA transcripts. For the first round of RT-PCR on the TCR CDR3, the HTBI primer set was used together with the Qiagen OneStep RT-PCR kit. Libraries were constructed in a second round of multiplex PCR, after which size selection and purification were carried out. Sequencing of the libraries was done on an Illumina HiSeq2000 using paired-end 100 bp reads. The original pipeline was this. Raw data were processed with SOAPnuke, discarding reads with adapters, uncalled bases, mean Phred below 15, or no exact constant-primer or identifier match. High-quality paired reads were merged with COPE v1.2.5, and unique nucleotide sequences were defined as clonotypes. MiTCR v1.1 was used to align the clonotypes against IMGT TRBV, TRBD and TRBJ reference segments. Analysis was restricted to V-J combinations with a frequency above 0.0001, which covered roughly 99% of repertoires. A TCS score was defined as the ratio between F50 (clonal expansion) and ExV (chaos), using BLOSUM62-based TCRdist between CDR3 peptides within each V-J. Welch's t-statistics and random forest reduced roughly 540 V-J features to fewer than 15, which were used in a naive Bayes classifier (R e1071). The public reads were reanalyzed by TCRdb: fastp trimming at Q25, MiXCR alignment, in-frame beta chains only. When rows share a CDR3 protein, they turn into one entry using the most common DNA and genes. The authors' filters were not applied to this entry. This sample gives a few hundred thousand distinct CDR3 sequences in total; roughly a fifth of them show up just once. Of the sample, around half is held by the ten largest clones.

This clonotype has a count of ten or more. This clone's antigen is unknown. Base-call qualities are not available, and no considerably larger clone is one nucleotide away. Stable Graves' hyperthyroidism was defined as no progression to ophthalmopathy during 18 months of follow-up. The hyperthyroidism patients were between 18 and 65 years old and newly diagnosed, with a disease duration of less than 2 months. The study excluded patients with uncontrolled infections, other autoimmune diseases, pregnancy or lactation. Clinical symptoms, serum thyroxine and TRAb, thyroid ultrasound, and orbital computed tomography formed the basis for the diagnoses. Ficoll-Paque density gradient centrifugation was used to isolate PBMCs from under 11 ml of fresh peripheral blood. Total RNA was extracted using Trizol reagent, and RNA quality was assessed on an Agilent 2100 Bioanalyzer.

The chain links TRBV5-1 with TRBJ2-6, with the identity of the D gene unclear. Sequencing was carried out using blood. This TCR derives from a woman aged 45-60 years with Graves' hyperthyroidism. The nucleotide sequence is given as TGCGCCAGCAGCTTGGGTACCCAGGTACCTGGGGCCAACGTCCTGACTTTC. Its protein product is CASSLGTQVPGANVLTF.